This TCR beta chain appears in the sequencing data of a study of cytomegalovirus exposure and HLA in healthy donors. Turning to the study itself: There were roughly 120 million unique TCR beta sequences, drawn from about 179 million T cells, in an earlier analysis. Study results and limitations: Evidence from a later analysis indicated that most CMV-associated TCR beta chains looked HLA-restricted. At a 0.05 false discovery rate, a later analysis found about 17,000 TCR beta sequences to be associated with HLA alleles.

Germline V gene lookup returns CDR1 MNHEY and CDR2 SVGAGI. V gave up 3 bases and J gave up 7 bases; unmatched junction bases: 3. The CDR3 has 14 residues. Of note for this clone: Its antigen remains unknown.

The PCR had 60 Vbeta and 13 Jbeta primers. Sequenced by immunoSEQ multiplex PCR; TCRdb stores in-frame clones only, minus some. The sample has about 59,000 clones; about 77% are singletons. Sequenced: PBMCs. The receptor was isolated from a young man in good health and CMV-seropositive. The rearrangement joins TRBV6-5 to TRBJ2-1; TRBD2 aligns across 10 bases. The CDR3 coding sequence is TGTGCCAGCAGTTATAAGCGGGGGGGTAATGAGCAGTTCTTC. Amino acids: CASSYKRGGNEQFF.